The entry below describes one T cell receptor (beta chain). The data originate from a study of PD-1 blockade in classical Hodgkin lymphoma. Every patient experienced relapse after autologous stem cell transplantation, and brentuximab vedotin exposure varied. The CD4+ T cells used were purified from thawed PBMCs through magnetic negative selection. Generated by immunoSEQ multiplex PCR, the TCRdb table keeps only in-frame clones and is missing some. The repertoire holds about 7,600 clones, with 75% to 80% as singletons. Germline V gives CDR1 SGHAT, CDR2 FQNNGV. V lost 1 base, J lost 3 bases, and 16 bases lay in between. The CDR3 totals 16 residues.

The chain uses TRBV11-2 and TRBJ2-7, with D perhaps matching TRBD1 or TRBD2 (5 bases each). This clonotype originated in a human donor with classical Hodgkin lymphoma. The source was CD4+ T cells from blood, collected at baseline. CDR3 nucleotide sequence: TGTGCCAGCAGCTTAGTCGGGGCCACCGCCAGCTACGAGCAGTACTTC. It codes for CASSLVGATASYEQYF.